This entry features one TCR beta chain sequence. The data originate from a study of T cell responses to AZD1222 COVID-19 vaccine. Profiling relied on immunoSEQ multiplex PCR, and the TCRdb table lists in-frame clones only, not all of them. The sample records 65,000 to 95,000 clones, around 81% being singletons. The sample was peripheral blood, taken on day 0 of AZD1222 vaccination. The receptor comes from an adult in good health.

The CDR3 loop is CASSWDRGRDTQYF. DNA of the CDR3: TGTGCCAGCAGTTGGGACAGGGGTCGAGATACGCAGTATTTT. The chain is built from TRBV6-2 or TRBV6-3 and TRBJ2-3; 10 bases align to TRBD1. The CDR3 has 14 residues. Per germline, CDR1 MNHEY and CDR2 SVGEGT. V gave up 4 bases and J gave up 5 bases; unmatched junction bases: 3.